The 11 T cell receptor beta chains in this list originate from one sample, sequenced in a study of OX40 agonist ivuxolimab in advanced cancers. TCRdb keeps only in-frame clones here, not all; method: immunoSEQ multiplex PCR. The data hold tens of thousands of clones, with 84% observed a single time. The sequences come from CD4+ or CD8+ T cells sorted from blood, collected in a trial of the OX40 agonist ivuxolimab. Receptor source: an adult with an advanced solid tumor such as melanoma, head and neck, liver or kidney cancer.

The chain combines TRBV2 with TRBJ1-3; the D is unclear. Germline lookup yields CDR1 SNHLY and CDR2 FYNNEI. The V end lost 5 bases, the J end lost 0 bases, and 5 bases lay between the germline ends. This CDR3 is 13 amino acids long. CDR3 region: CASSPGSGNTIYF. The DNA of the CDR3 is TGTGCCAGCAGTCCGGGCTCTGGAAACACCATATATTTT. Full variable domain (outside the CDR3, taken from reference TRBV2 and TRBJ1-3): EPEVTQTPSHQVTQMGQEVILRCVPISNHLYFYWYRQILGQKVEFLVSFYNNEISEKSEIFDDQFSVERPDGSNFTLKIRSTKLEDSAMYFCASSPGSGNTIYFGEGSWLTVV.

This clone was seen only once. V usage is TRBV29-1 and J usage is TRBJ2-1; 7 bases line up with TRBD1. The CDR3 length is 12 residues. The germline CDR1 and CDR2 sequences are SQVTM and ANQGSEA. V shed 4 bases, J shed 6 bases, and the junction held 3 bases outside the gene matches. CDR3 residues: CSVGQGSNEQFF. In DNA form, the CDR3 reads TGCAGCGTTGGACAGGGTAGCAATGAGCAGTTCTTC.

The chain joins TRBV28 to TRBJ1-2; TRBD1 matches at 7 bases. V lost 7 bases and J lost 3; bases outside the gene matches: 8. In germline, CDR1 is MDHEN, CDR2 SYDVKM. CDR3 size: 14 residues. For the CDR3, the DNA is TGTGCCAGCATCCTAAGTGGGACAGACTATGGCTACACCTTC. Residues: CASILSGTDYGYTF.

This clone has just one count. The CDR3 region is CASSLDSYQPQHF. CDR3 sequence (DNA): TGTGCCAGCAGCCTGGACAGTTATCAGCCCCAGCATTTT. The chain carries TRBV5-8 and TRBJ1-5; tentative D call: TRBD1 (6 bases). V gave up 4 bases and J gave up 5 bases, with 10 bases separating them. This CDR3 is built from 13 residues. Germline loops: CDR1 SGHTS, CDR2 YDEGEE. Drawing the rest from reference TRBV5-8 and TRBJ1-5, the complete variable domain is EAGVTQSPTHLIKTRGQQATLRCSPISGHTSVYWYQQALGLGLQFLLWYDEGEERNRGNFPPRFSGRQFPNYSSELNVNALELEDSALYLCASSLDSYQPQHFGDGTRLSIL.

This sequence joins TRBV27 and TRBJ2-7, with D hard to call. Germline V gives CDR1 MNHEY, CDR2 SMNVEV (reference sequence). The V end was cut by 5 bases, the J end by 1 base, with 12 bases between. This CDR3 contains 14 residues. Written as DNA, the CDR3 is TGTGCCAGCAGTCCTCAACGACGGTCCTACGAGCAGTACTTC. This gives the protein CASSPQRRSYEQYF.

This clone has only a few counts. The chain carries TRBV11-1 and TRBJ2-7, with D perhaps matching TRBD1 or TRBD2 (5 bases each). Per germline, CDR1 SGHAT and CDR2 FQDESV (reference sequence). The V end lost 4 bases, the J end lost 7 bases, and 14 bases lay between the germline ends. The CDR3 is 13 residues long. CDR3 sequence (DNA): TGTGCCAGCAGCTCGGGACGGGCCGGAGAGCAGTACTTC. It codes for CASSSGRAGEQYF.

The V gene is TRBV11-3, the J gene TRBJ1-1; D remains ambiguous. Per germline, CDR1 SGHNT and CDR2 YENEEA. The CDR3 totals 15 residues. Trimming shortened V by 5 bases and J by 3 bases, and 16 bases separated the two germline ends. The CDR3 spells CASSPRPSGDTEAFF. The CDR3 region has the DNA TGTGCCAGCAGCCCTAGACCAAGTGGTGACACTGAAGCTTTCTTT.

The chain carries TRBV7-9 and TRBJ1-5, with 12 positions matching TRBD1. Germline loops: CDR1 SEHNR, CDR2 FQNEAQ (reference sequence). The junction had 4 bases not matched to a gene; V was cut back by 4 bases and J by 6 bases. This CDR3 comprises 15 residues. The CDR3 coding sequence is TGTGCCAGCAGCTGGGGGACAGGGGGCTCTCAGCCCCAGCATTTT. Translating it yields CASSWGTGGSQPQHF.

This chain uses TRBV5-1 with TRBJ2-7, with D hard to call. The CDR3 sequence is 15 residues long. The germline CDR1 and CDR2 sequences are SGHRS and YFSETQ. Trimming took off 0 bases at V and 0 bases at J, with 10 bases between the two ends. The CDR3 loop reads CASSLEGRHSYEQYF. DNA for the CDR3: TGCGCCAGCAGCTTGGAAGGGCGGCACTCCTACGAGCAGTACTTC.

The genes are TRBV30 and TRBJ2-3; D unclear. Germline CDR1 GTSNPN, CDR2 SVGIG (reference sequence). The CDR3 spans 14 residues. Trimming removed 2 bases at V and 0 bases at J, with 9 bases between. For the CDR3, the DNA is TGTGCCTGGAGTTCCTTTATCAGCACAGATACGCAGTATTTT. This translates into CAWSSFISTDTQYF.

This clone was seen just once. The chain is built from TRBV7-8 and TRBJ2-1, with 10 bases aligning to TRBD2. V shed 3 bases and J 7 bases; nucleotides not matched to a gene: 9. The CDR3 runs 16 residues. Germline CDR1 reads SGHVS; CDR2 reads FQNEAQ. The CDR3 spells CASSFRSGRARNEQFF. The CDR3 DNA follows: TGTGCCAGCAGCTTTCGAAGCGGGAGGGCCAGGAATGAGCAGTTCTTC.